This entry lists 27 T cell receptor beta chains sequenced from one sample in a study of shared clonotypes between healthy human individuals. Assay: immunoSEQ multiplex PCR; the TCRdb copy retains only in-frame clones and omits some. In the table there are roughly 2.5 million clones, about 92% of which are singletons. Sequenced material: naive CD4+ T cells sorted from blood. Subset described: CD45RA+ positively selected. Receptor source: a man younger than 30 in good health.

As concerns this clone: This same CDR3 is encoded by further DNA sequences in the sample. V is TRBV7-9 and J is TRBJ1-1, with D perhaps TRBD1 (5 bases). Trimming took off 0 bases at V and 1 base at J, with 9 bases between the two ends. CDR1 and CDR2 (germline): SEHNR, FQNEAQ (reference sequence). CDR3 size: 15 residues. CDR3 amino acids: CASSLAGTGNTEAFF. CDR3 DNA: TGTGCCAGCAGCTTAGCCGGGACGGGGAACACTGAAGCTTTCTTT. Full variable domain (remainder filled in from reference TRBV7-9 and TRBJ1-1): DTGVSQNPRHKITKRGQNVTFRCDPISEHNRLYWYRQTLGQGPEFLTYFQNEAQLEKSRLLSDRFSAERPKGSFSTLEIQRTEQGDSAMYLCASSLAGTGNTEAFFGQGTRLTVV.

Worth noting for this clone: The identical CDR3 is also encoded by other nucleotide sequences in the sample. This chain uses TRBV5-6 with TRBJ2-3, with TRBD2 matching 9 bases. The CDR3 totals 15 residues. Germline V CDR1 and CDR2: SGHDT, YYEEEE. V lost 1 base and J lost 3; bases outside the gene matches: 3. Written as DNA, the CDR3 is TGTGCCAGCAGCTTGAAGGCGGGAGGGACAGATACGCAGTATTTT. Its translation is CASSLKAGGTDTQYF.

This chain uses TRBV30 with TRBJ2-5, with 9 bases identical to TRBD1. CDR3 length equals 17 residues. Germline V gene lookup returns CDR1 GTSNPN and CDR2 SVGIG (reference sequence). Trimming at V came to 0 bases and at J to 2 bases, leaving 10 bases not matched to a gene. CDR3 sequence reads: CAWSVLGTGQGQETQYF. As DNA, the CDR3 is TGTGCCTGGAGTGTACTAGGCACGGGACAGGGTCAAGAGACCCAGTACTTC. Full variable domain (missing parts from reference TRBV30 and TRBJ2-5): SQTIHQWPATLVQPVGSPLSLECTVEGTSNPNLYWYRQAAGRGLQLLFYSVGIGQISSEVPQNLSASRPQDRQFILSSKKLLLSDSGFYLCAWSVLGTGQGQETQYFGPGTRLLVL.

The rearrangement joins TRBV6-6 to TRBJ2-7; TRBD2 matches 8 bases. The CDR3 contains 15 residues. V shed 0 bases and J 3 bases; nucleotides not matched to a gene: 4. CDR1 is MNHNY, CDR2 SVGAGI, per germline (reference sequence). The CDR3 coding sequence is TGTGCCAGCAGTTACTCGAGCGGGAGCGTCTACGAGCAGTACTTC. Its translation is CASSYSSGSVYEQYF.

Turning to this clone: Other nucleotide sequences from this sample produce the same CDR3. CDR3 in DNA: TGTGCCAGCTCACCAGGGGGCCAGGAGACCCAGTACTTC. This sequence encodes CASSPGGQETQYF. The chain joins TRBV18 to TRBJ2-5; perhaps TRBD1 as D (6 bases). This CDR3 has 13 residues. Germline V lookup: CDR1 KGHSH, CDR2 LQKENI. V dropped 2 bases and J dropped 5 bases, with 9 bases sitting between them.

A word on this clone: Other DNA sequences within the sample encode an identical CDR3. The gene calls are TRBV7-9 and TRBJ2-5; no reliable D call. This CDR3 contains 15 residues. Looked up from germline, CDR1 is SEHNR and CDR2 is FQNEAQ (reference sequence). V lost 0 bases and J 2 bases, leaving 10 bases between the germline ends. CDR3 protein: CASSLAKGPQETQYF. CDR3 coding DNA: TGTGCCAGCAGCTTAGCGAAAGGTCCTCAAGAGACCCAGTACTTC. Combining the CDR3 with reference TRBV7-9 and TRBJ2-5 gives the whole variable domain DTGVSQNPRHKITKRGQNVTFRCDPISEHNRLYWYRQTLGQGPEFLTYFQNEAQLEKSRLLSDRFSAERPKGSFSTLEIQRTEQGDSAMYLCASSLAKGPQETQYFGPGTRLLVL.

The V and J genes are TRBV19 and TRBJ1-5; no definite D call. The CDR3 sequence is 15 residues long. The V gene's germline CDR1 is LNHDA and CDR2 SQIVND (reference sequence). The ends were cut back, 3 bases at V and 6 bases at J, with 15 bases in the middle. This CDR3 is CASSMNPGPGQPQHF. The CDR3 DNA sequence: TGTGCCAGTAGTATGAATCCAGGTCCGGGTCAGCCCCAGCATTTT.

DNA of the CDR3: TGTGCCAGTAAGACCTTCGGGGATAAGACAGGCCATCTTATCTACACCTTC. Amino acid sequence: CASKTFGDKTGHLIYTF. This sequence joins TRBV19 and TRBJ1-2; possibly TRBD1 for D (6 bases). The V end was cut by 7 bases, the J end by 10 bases, with 31 bases between. Germline V lookup: CDR1 LNHDA, CDR2 SQIVND (reference sequence). This CDR3 region has 17 residues.

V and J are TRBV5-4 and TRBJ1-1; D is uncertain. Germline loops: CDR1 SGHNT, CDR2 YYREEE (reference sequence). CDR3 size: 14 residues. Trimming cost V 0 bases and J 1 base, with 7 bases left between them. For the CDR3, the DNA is TGTGCCAGCAGCTTGGACCCAGAGAACACTGAAGCTTTCTTT. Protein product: CASSLDPENTEAFF.

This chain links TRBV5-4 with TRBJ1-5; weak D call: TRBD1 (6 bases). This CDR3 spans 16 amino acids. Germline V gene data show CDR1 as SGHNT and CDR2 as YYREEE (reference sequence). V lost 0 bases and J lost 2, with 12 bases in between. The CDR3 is CASSLASGECNQPQHF. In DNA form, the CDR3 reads TGTGCCAGCAGCTTGGCCTCAGGGGAGTGCAATCAGCCCCAGCATTTT.

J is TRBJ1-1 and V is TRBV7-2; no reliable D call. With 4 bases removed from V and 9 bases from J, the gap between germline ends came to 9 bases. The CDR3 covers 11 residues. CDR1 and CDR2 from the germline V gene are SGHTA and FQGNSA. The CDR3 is CASSYLNQAFF. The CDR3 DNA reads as TGTGCCAGCAGCTACCTCAACCAAGCTTTCTTT.

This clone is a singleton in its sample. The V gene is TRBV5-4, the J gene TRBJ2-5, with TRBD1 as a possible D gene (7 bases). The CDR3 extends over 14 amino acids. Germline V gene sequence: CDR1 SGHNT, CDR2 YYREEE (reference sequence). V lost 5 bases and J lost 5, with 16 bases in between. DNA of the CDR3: TGTGCCAGCAGGGCGGGACAGATGCTCGAGACCCAGTACTTC. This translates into CASRAGQMLETQYF.

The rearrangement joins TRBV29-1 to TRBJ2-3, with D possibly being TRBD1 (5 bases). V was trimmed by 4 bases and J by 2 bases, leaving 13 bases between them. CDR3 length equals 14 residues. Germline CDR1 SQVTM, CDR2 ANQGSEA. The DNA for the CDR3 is TGCAGCGTTGGGCGACAGACCCTCACAGATACGCAGTATTTT. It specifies CSVGRQTLTDTQYF.

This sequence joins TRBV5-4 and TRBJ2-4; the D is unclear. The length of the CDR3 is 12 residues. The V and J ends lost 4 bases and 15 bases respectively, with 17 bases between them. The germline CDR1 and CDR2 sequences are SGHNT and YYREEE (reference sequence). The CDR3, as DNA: TGTGCCAGCAGCATACCCGGTGCAGACCGGTACTTC. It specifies CASSIPGADRYF.

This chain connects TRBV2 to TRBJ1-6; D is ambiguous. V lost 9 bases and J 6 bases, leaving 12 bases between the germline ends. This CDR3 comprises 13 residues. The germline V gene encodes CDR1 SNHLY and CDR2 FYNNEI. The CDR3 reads CASGGAPNSPLHF. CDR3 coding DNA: TGTGCCAGTGGTGGTGCCCCTAATTCACCCCTCCACTTT.

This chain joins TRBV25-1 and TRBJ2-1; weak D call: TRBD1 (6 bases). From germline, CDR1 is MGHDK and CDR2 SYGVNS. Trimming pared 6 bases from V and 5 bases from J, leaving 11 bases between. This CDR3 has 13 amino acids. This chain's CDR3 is CASRLGAHNEQFF. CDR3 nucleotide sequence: TGTGCCAGCAGGCTGGGGGCCCACAATGAGCAGTTCTTC.

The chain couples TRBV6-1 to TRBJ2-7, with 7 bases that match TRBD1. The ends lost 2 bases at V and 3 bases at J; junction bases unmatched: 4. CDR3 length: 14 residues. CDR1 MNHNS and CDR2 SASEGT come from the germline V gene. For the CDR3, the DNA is TGTGCCAGCAGTGAACAGGGGGAATACTACGAGCAGTACTTC. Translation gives CASSEQGEYYEQYF.

Here the CDR3 DNA reads TGCGCCAGCAGCTTGGGGGGAGTAAGCACCGAGCAGTACTTC. Its translation is CASSLGGVSTEQYF. This chain links TRBV5-1 with TRBJ2-7; TRBD2 might be the D (5 bases). Between the trimmed V and J ends, which lost 0 bases and 6 bases, there was a span of 13 bases. CDR3 length: 14 amino acids. Germline V CDR1 and CDR2: SGHRS, YFSETQ.

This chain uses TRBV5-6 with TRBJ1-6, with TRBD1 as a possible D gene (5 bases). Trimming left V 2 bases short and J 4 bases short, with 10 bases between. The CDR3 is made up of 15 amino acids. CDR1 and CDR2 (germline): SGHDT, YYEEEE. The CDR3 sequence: CASSLSGPYNSPLHF. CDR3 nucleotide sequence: TGTGCCAGCAGCTTATCGGGGCCTTATAATTCACCCCTCCACTTT.

CDR3 sequence (DNA): TGCGCCAGCAGCCATGAATTAGGGGAGACCCAGTACTTC. Encoded protein: CASSHELGETQYF. J is TRBJ2-5 and V is TRBV4-3; D gene unclear. Trimming removed 3 bases at V and 5 bases at J, with 10 bases between. The CDR3 runs to 13 residues. Germline V gene data show CDR1 as LGHNA and CDR2 as YSLEER.

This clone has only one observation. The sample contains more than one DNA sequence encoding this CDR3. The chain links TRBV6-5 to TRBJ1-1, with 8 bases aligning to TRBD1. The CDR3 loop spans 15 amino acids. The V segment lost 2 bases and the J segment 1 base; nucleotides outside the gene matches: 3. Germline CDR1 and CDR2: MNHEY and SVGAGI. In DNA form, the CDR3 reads TGTGCCAGCAGTTACGGGGACAGGAAGAACACTGAAGCTTTCTTT. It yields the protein CASSYGDRKNTEAFF.

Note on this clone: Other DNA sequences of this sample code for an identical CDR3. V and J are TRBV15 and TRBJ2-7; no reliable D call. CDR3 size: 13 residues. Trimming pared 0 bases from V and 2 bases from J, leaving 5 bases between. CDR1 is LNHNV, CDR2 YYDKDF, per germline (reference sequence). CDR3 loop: CATSRELAYEQYF. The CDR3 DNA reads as TGTGCCACCAGCAGAGAGCTTGCCTACGAGCAGTACTTC.

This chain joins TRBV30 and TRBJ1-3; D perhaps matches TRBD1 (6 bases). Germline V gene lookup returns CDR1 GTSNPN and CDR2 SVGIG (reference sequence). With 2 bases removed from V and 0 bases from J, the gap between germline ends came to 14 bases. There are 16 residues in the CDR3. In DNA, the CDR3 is TGTGCCTGGAGTTTTGGGACACGATTCTCTGGAAACACCATATATTTT. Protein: CAWSFGTRFSGNTIYF.

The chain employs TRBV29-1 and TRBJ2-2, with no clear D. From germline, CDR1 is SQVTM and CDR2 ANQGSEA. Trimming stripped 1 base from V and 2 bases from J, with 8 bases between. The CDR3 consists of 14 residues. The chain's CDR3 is CSVEGGSNTGELFF. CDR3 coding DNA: TGCAGCGTTGAAGGGGGTTCTAACACCGGGGAGCTGTTTTTT.

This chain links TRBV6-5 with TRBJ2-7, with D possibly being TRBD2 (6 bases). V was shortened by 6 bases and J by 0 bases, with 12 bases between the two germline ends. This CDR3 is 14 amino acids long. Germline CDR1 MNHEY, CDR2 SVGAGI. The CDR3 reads CASRAHGGSYEQYF. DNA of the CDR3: TGTGCCAGCAGAGCCCACGGGGGCTCCTACGAGCAGTACTTC.

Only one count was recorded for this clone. Here the CDR3 reads CASSLQGRGGYTF. CDR3 nucleotide sequence: TGTGCCAGCAGCCTTCAAGGGCGAGGGGGCTACACCTTC. The rearrangement uses TRBV5-8 and TRBJ1-2; no definite D call. This CDR3 is 13 amino acids long. The germline gives CDR1 SGHTS, CDR2 YDEGEE. With 4 bases removed from V and 8 bases from J, the gap between germline ends came to 15 bases.

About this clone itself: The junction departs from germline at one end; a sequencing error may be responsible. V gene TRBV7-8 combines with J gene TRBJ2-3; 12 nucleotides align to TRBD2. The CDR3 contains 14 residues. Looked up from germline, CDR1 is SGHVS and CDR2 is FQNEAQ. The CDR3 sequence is CAGSSGTSGDTQYF. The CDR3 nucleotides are TGTGCCGGCAGCTCCGGGACTAGCGGGGATACGCAGTATTTT.